This T cell receptor beta chain was profiled in a study of shared clonotypes between healthy human individuals. V gave up 0 bases and J gave up 10 bases, with 14 bases separating them. This CDR3 contains 15 residues. Germline CDR1 and CDR2: SGDLS and YYNGEE. Comment on this clone: The antigen remains unidentified.

Whole-study findings and limits: About 5% of naive CD4 clonotypes were shared across four donors.

Original methodology: Quality scores were absent from the junction-only immunoSEQ sequences, so filtering differed. Data came from immunoSEQ multiplex PCR; TCRdb stores just in-frame clones and leaves some out. D and trimming were read from the DNA, whereas the V and J calls and clone size are those reported in that table. In the table there are a few million clones, approximately 94% of which are singletons. The chain has TRBV9 and TRBJ1-6; D gene ambiguous. The specimen was naive CD4+ T cells sorted from blood. Stated subset: CD45RA+ positively selected. The clonotype was recovered from a man between 18 and 35 years old in good health. This chain's CDR3 is CASSVGRLGQSPLHF. CDR3 sequence (DNA): TGTGCCAGCAGCGTAGGTCGCCTAGGGCAATCACCCCTCCACTTT.